The entry below describes one T cell receptor beta chain. The data derive from a study of blood T cell repertoires in COVID-19. Study context: Italy, Spain and the United States were the sources of the convalescent and acute COVID-19 samples.

Original analysis: Estimated nucleated cell counts came from reference gene primer amplification. The repertoire was sequenced with immunoSEQ multiplex PCR; TCRdb's copy has only in-frame clones and lacks some. The V and J calls and the clone size are those of that table, but D and trimming were determined from the DNA. The table lists over 110,000 clones, around 80% of them singletons. V lost 2 bases and J lost 5, with 8 bases in between. CDR1 is SGHDN and CDR2 is FVKESK in the germline V gene. The CDR3 extends over 13 amino acids. The clonotype was recovered from a woman between 55 and 75 years old with acute or convalescent COVID-19. The rearrangement joins TRBV14 to TRBJ2-3, with D maybe TRBD1 (5 bases). Input material: peripheral blood. The CDR3 loop is CASSQTRGDTQYF. CDR3 nucleotide sequence: TGTGCCAGCAGCCAAACAAGGGGAGATACGCAGTATTTT.